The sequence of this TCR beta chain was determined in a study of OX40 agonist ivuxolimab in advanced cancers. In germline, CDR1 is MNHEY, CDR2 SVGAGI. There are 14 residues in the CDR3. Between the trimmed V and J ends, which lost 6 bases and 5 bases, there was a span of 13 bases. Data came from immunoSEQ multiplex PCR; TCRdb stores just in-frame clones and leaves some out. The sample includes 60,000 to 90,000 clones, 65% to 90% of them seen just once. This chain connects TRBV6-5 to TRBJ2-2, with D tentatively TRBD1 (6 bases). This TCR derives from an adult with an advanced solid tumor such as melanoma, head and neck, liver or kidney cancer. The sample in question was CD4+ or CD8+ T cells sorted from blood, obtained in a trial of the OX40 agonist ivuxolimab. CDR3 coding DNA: TGTGCCAGCAGCCTAGACAGGAGAACCGGGGAGCTGTTTTTT. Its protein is CASSLDRRTGELFF.